A selection of T cell receptor beta chains follows, all from one sample in a study of blood T cell repertoires in COVID-19. Sequencing used immunoSEQ multiplex PCR; TCRdb keeps in-frame clones, though not all of them. The sample carries approximately 460,000 clones, nearly 90% recorded once. Source material: peripheral blood. These receptor sequences come from a man aged 18-30 years with COVID-19, enrolled during active disease. The CDR3 runs from the conserved cysteine through the conserved F or W. A D gene is named only where the DNA matches it firmly. Clone size is given for some rows only: seen once, a few or many times, or a class if the clone is expanded.

TRBJ2-5 | TRBD1 | TRBV4-1 | . | TGCGCCAGCAGCCCCTTCGGACAGGGGTTGGCAGAGACCCAGTACTTC | CASSPFGQGLAETQYF
TRBJ1-2 | . | TRBV7-9 | . | TGTGCCAGCAGCTTAGAGGTGACAGAGTATGGCTACACCTTC | CASSLEVTEYGYTF
TRBJ2-1 | . | TRBV27 | . | TGTGCCAGCAGGAAGGACGGGACTCCTAGCTCCTACAATGAGCAGTTCTTC | CASRKDGTPSSYNEQFF
TRBJ2-3 | . | TRBV10-1 | . | TGCGCCAGCAGTGTTGGTCGGTTCACAGATACGCAGTATTTT | CASSVGRFTDTQYF
TRBJ2-5 | . | TRBV3-1/TRBV3-2 | . | TGTGCCAGCAGCCAAGAGAGGGTGGGGACCCAGTACTTC | CASSQERVGTQYF
TRBJ1-4 | TRBD1 | TRBV29-1 | . | TGCAGCGTCCGCGGGGTAGGGGGCGTAGGGGAAAAACTGTTTTTT | CSVRGVGGVGEKLFF
TRBJ2-1 | TRBD2 | TRBV5-1 | once | TGCGCCAGCAGCTTGTTAGCGGGGGGCTCCTACAATGAGCAGTTCTTC | CASSLLAGGSYNEQFF
TRBJ2-1 | . | TRBV27 | . | TGTGCCAGCAGTTACTTGCGGGAGCAGTTCTTC | CASSYLREQFF
TRBJ2-3 | . | TRBV9 | . | TGTGCCAGCAGCGTAGAAACGGGGACGCAGTATTTT | CASSVETGTQYF
TRBJ2-1 | TRBD2 | TRBV24-1 | . | TGTGCCACCAGCGGACTAGTCGTCGATGAGCAGTTCTTC | CATSGLVVDEQFF
TRBJ2-5 | . | TRBV5-5 | . | TGTGCCAGCAGCTTTTTCCCAGGGGTATCCGGAGAGACCCAGTACTTC | CASSFFPGVSGETQYF
TRBJ1-1 | . | TRBV9 | . | TGTGCCAGCAGGGACGGGACTCACACTGAAGCTTTCTTT | CASRDGTHTEAFF
TRBJ2-2 | TRBD2 | TRBV5-5 | once | TGTGCCAGCAGCCGGGGACTAGCGGGGTACACCGGGGAGCTGTTTTTT | CASSRGLAGYTGELFF
TRBJ1-2 | . | TRBV4-1 | . | TGCGCCAGCAGCCAAGATCCGAACATATCGGAGGGCTACACCTTC | CASSQDPNISEGYTF
TRBJ1-2 | . | TRBV19 | . | TGTGCCAGTAGTATCGACCCCTGGGGGGGCTATGGCTACACCTTC | CASSIDPWGGYGYTF
TRBJ1-3 | . | TRBV9 | . | TGTGCCAGCAGCCCCCAGGGGTCTGGAAACACCATATATTTT | CASSPQGSGNTIYF
TRBJ2-7 | TRBD1 | TRBV6-5 | . | TGTGCCACGGCGGGACAGGGGACCTACGAGCAGTACTTC | CATAGQGTYEQYF
TRBJ1-4 | TRBD1 | TRBV19 | . | TGTGCCAGTAGTATAGCAGGGGGCCGGGAAAAACTGTTTTTT | CASSIAGGREKLFF
TRBJ2-3 | . | TRBV5-6 | once | TGTGCCAGCAGCCAGACGGGTAGCACAGATACGCAGTATTTT | CASSQTGSTDTQYF
TRBJ1-2 | . | TRBV5-8 | once | TGTGCCAGCAGCTTGAAGGGACACAGTGGAACTTATGGCTACACCTTC | CASSLKGHSGTYGYTF
TRBJ2-1 | TRBD2 | TRBV11-3 | . | TGTGCCAGCAGCTTAGTGGCGGGAGGGTTGAATGAGCAGTTCTTC | CASSLVAGGLNEQFF
TRBJ1-6 | . | TRBV2 | . | TGTGCCAGCAGACAAACGCGGGACTTAAAGAATTCACCCCTCCACTTT | CASRQTRDLKNSPLHF
TRBJ1-5 | TRBD1 | TRBV28 | . | TGTACAAGTAAAGGCCCCGGGACAGACGGTCGGCCCCAGCATTTT | CTSKGPGTDGRPQHF
TRBJ2-1 | . | TRBV7-9 | . | TGTGCCAGCAGCTTAGCGGGCGGGTTGTTGTTCTTC | CASSLAGGLLFF
TRBJ2-7 | . | TRBV7-9 | few | TGTGCCAGCAGCATAGGTCCGGAGAGCTCCTACGAGCAGTACTTC | CASSIGPESSYEQYF
TRBJ2-1 | TRBD1 | TRBV5-1 | . | TGCGCCAGCTCCCCGCGTGGACTAGGGGACAGGGATGAGCAGTTCTTC | CASSPRGLGDRDEQFF
TRBJ2-4 | TRBD1 | TRBV19 | once | TGTGCCAGTAGTATAGGACCCGACAGGGTCCCCAAAAACATTCAGTACTTC | CASSIGPDRVPKNIQYF
TRBJ2-3 | TRBD1 | TRBV7-9 | . | TGTGCCAGCAATCCGGACAGGGGCACAGATACGCAGTATTTT | CASNPDRGTDTQYF
TRBJ2-3 | TRBD2 | TRBV6-5 | once | TGTGCCAGTCTCCGACTAGCGGGTTCCACAGATACGCAGTATTTT | CASLRLAGSTDTQYF
TRBJ2-5 | TRBD1 | TRBV19 | . | TGTGCCAGTAGGCCAAGACAGGGACGGTCGGAGACCCAGTACTTC | CASRPRQGRSETQYF
TRBJ2-3 | TRBD2 | TRBV3-1/TRBV3-2 | . | TGTGCCAGCCGGCGCATAGCGGGAGAGGGCACAGATACGCAGTATTTT | CASRRIAGEGTDTQYF
TRBJ2-5 | . | TRBV2 | . | TGTGCCAGCAGTGGAGAGGACCAAGAGACCCAGTACTTC | CASSGEDQETQYF
TRBJ2-2 | . | TRBV24-1 | . | TGTGCCACCAGTGATCGGCTACTGACAGACACGAACACCGGGGAGCTGTTTTTT | CATSDRLLTDTNTGELFF
TRBJ1-3 | . | TRBV30 | . | TGTGCCTGGAGTGTAGCAGATGGGAGCTCTGGAAACACCATATATTTT | CAWSVADGSSGNTIYF
TRBJ2-1 | . | TRBV29-1 | . | TGCAGCGTTAGGGACCTCCGGGGGTACAATGAGCAGTTCTTC | CSVRDLRGYNEQFF
TRBJ1-1 | TRBD1 | TRBV5-6 | . | TGTGCCAGCAGCGGATCCAGGGGGCGCGGGGGTACTGAAGCTTTCTTT | CASSGSRGRGGTEAFF
TRBJ2-3 | . | TRBV18 | few | TGTGCCAGCTCGCCGACTGACGCTCGCTACACAGATACGCAGTATTTT | CASSPTDARYTDTQYF
TRBJ1-1 | . | TRBV6-6 | . | TGTGCCAGCAGTTACTCTCTGGGGGCGGGCACTGAAGCTTTCTTT | CASSYSLGAGTEAFF
TRBJ2-2 | . | TRBV27 | few | TGTGCCAGCAGTTTATGGAGGGGGCAAGAGCTGTTTTTT | CASSLWRGQELFF
TRBJ2-5 | TRBD2 | TRBV7-2 | . | TGTGCCAGCAGCACTAGCGGGGGGCTTAGGGGGACCCAGTACTTC | CASSTSGGLRGTQYF
TRBJ1-2 | . | TRBV6-5 | . | TGTGCCAGCAGTTCAGGGAACCATGGCTACACCTTC | CASSSGNHGYTF
TRBJ2-1 | . | TRBV19 | few | TGTGCCAGCAGGGATTGGACTAGGGGGTACAATGAGCAGTTCTTC | CASRDWTRGYNEQFF
TRBJ2-5 | TRBD1 | TRBV9 | once | TGTGCCAGCAGCCCAAATGACAGGGAAGAGACCCAGTACTTC | CASSPNDREETQYF
TRBJ1-2 | TRBD1 | TRBV3-1/TRBV3-2 | few | TGTGCCAGCAGCCAATCGGGGACAGGGGTCCTATATGGCTACACCTTC | CASSQSGTGVLYGYTF
TRBJ2-1 | TRBD1 | TRBV27 | . | TGTGCCAGCAGTCGGGACAGTTTCAATGAGCAGTTCTTC | CASSRDSFNEQFF
TRBJ2-6 | . | TRBV15 | . | TGTGCCACAGGGGTTGGTGCTGGGGCCAACGTCCTGACTTTC | CATGVGAGANVLTF
TRBJ2-3 | TRBD1 | TRBV18 | . | TGTGCCAGCTCACCACGACAGGGGGGTGGTACAGATACGCAGTATTTT | CASSPRQGGGTDTQYF
TRBJ1-5 | . | TRBV23-1 | once | TGCGCCGGCCATACAGGGAGGGGAGTGAATCAGCCCCAGCATTTT | CAGHTGRGVNQPQHF
TRBJ2-2 | . | TRBV24-1 | . | TGTGCCACCAGTGATCAAGGAGCCACCGGGGAGCTGTTTTTT | CATSDQGATGELFF
TRBJ2-5 | TRBD1 | TRBV5-1 | . | TGCGCCAGCAGCTTACAAGGGACAGCTCTGGGAGAGACCCAGTACTTC | CASSLQGTALGETQYF
TRBJ1-1 | . | TRBV19 | . | TGTGCCAGTAGTATAGACGGGAGAGGGATGACTGAAGCTTTCTTT | CASSIDGRGMTEAFF
TRBJ1-2 | . | TRBV25-1 | . | TGTGCCAGCAACGATAATCAGGGGAACTATGGCTACACCTTC | CASNDNQGNYGYTF
TRBJ2-2 | . | TRBV6-5 | . | TGTGCCAGCAGTCTAGGGAACACCGGGGAGCTGTTTTTT | CASSLGNTGELFF
TRBJ1-5 | . | TRBV5-8 | . | TGTGCCAGCAGCTTGTTACAGGGAAGTCAGCCCCAGCATTTT | CASSLLQGSQPQHF
TRBJ2-3 | TRBD2 | TRBV5-8 | . | TGTGCCAGCAGCATATCGGGACTAGCGGGGATTAGCACAGATACGCAGTATTTT | CASSISGLAGISTDTQYF
TRBJ1-6 | . | TRBV10-3 | . | TGTGCCATCAGCCATGGACAGCGAAATTCACCCCTCCACTTT | CAISHGQRNSPLHF
TRBJ2-1 | TRBD1 | TRBV24-1 | . | TGTGCCACCAGTGATTCTGGGACAGGGGCGCTAGAAGAGCAGTTCTTC | CATSDSGTGALEEQFF
TRBJ1-1 | TRBD1 | TRBV28 | . | TGTGCCAGCAGTCCGACAGGGCCAGGGACTGAAGCTTTCTTT | CASSPTGPGTEAFF